The 30 T cell receptor beta chains presented below share a single source sample, sequenced in a study of T-cell reconstitution after alpha-beta-depleted transplantation in children. Unique molecular identifiers were built into the TCRbeta library. TCRdb reanalysed the PCR reads using MiXCR and keeps one entry per CDR3 protein. This table has 220,000 or so distinct CDR3 sequences, under 9.5% appearing once. The sample was PBMCs, mostly from graft donor cells, taken 180 days after TCRalphabeta/CD19-depleted stem cell transplant. These TCRs come from a male patient aged 10 to 17 who had a stem cell transplant for acute lymphoblastic leukemia, so the T cells may come from the graft donor.

In this sample, this clonotype turned up many times. The chain uses TRBV7-8 and TRBJ1-2, with D perhaps TRBD1 (5 bases). The V and J ends lost 3 bases and 2 bases respectively, with 13 bases between them. Germline CDR1 and CDR2: SGHVS and FQNEAQ. The CDR3 length is 15 residues. CDR3 nucleotide sequence: TGTGCCAGCAGCTTGGCCTCGGAGGGGAACTATGGCTACACCTTC. It yields the protein CASSLASEGNYGYTF.

This clonotype was counted many times. This rearrangement joins TRBV5-1 to TRBJ2-2, with D maybe TRBD2 (6 bases). The CDR3 loop spans 11 amino acids. Trimming took 5 bases from V and 10 from J, leaving 9 bases between them. CDR1 SGHRS and CDR2 YFSETQ come from the germline V gene. For the CDR3, the DNA is TGCGCCAGCAGGGAGGGCGAGGAGCTGTTTTTT. Amino acids: CASREGEELFF.

This sequence joins TRBV7-6 and TRBJ2-1; D may be TRBD1 or TRBD2 (5 bases each). Trimming removed 2 bases at V and 8 bases at J, with 13 bases between. The germline V gene encodes CDR1 SGHVS and CDR2 FNYEAQ. This CDR3 spans 14 amino acids. The CDR3 DNA follows: TGTGCCAGCAGCTTACAATGGGACGTTGATGAGCAGTTCTTC. Amino acid sequence: CASSLQWDVDEQFF.

This chain uses TRBV21-1 with TRBJ2-7; the table's TRBD2 call for D was not verified on the DNA. TRBV21-1 represents a pseudogene. CDR3 length: 19 amino acids. The CDR3 DNA follows: TGTGCCAGCAGCTCGCGCTCCGGGACTAGCGGGATTGGCTCCTACGACCAGTACTTC. Translating gives CASSSRSGTSGIGSYDQYF.

The chain has TRBV11-1 and TRBJ2-1, with 8 bases lining up with TRBD1. V shed 8 bases, J shed 16 bases, and the junction held 19 bases outside the gene matches. This CDR3 comprises 14 residues. Per the germline V gene, CDR1 is SGHAT and CDR2 is FQDESV (reference sequence). The DNA for the CDR3 is TGTGCCAGCGTCACCGGGACAGGCTCGGGTGGGACCTTCTTC. It is translated as CASVTGTGSGGTFF.

This clonotype was observed at least ten times. The chain employs TRBV4-3 and TRBJ1-4; perhaps TRBD1 as D (6 bases). Germline V lookup: CDR1 LGHNA, CDR2 YSLEER. Trimming removed 4 bases at V and 10 bases at J, with 16 bases between. This CDR3 has 14 residues. CDR3 region: CASSLTGWSGKLFF. The DNA of the CDR3 is TGCGCCAGCAGCCTCACAGGGTGGTCTGGAAAACTGTTTTTT.

This clonotype was observed at least ten times. The chain couples TRBV7-2 to TRBJ2-3; 7 bases align to TRBD2. V was pared by 2 bases and J by 5 bases, with 10 bases of the junction left unmatched. CDR3 length: 16 residues. The V gene's germline CDR1 is SGHTA and CDR2 FQGNSA. In DNA, the CDR3 is TGTGCCAGCAGCTTACTCCTAGCGGCGACGTTAGATACGCAGTATTTT. This translates into CASSLLLAATLDTQYF.

This clonotype was seen at least ten times. J is TRBJ1-6 and V is TRBV25-1; no definite D call. Per germline, CDR1 MGHDK and CDR2 SYGVNS. V lost 7 bases, J lost 9 bases, and 16 bases lay in between. This CDR3 spans 14 amino acids. In DNA form, the CDR3 reads TGTGCCAGCAAAAGGAAAGGCCGTGGTTCACCCCTCCACTTT. It translates to CASKRKGRGSPLHF.

This clonotype was observed many times. The rearrangement joins TRBV20-1 to TRBJ1-2, with 7 bases identical to TRBD1. V lost 1 base to trimming and J lost 5 bases; unmatched junction nucleotides: 7. This CDR3 spans 14 amino acids. CDR1 is DFQATT, CDR2 SNEGSKA, per germline (reference sequence). CDR3 nucleotide sequence: TGCAGTGCTAGAGCCTTTACAGGGGTTTATGGCTACACCTTC. Protein sequence: CSARAFTGVYGYTF.

This clonotype was seen once. This may be a read error: a much more frequent sequence differs by one nucleotide. The genes are TRBV9 and TRBJ2-3, with a tentative D call TRBD2 (6 bases). The V gene lost 5 bases and the J gene lost 5 bases, with 12 bases spanning the gap. The CDR3 consists of 13 residues. The germline V gene encodes CDR1 SGDLS and CDR2 YYNGEE. The chain's CDR3 is CASSGTGEDTQYF. The CDR3, as DNA: TGTGCCAGCAGTGGGACTGGCGAAGATACGCAGTATTTT.

This clonotype was seen many times. The chain recombines TRBV20-1 with TRBJ1-1; D may be TRBD1 (5 bases). Deletions cut 0 bases from V and 7 bases from J, with 15 bases between. The CDR3 totals 14 residues. Germline-derived CDR1 and CDR2 are DFQATT and SNEGSKA (reference sequence). CDR3 sequence (DNA): TGCAGTGCTAGAGATGGCACCCGAACAGGTGAAGCTTTCTTT. Translating it yields CSARDGTRTGEAFF.

This clonotype was recorded many times. The chain links TRBV12-3 or TRBV12-4 to TRBJ1-5, with D perhaps TRBD1 (6 bases). The V end was cut by 1 base, the J end by 3 bases, with 7 bases between. The CDR3 extends over 14 amino acids. CDR3 coding DNA: TGTGCCAGCAGTTTAGGGGACACCAATCAGCCCCAGCATTTT. It specifies CASSLGDTNQPQHF.

The table lists this clonotype with many counts. This sequence joins TRBV29-1 and TRBJ2-1, with D uncertain. The CDR3 loop spans 13 amino acids. V lost 4 bases, J lost 3 bases, and 10 bases lay in between. The germline CDR1 and CDR2 sequences are SQVTM and ANQGSEA. Written as DNA, the CDR3 is TGCAGCGTTGGAAGGTCCGACTACAATGAGCAGTTCTTC. It translates to CSVGRSDYNEQFF.

This clonotype was recorded many times. This rearrangement joins TRBV20-1 to TRBJ1-2, with D possibly matching TRBD1 (5 bases). Trimming stripped 0 bases from V and 1 base from J, with 9 bases between. The germline CDR1 and CDR2 sequences are DFQATT and SNEGSKA (reference sequence). CDR3 size: 14 residues. The CDR3 nucleotides are TGCAGTGCTAGAGACCTCAGGGTTAACTATGGCTACACCTTC. Its protein is CSARDLRVNYGYTF.

The chain has TRBV5-3 and TRBJ2-1; D is perhaps TRBD1 (5 bases). TRBV5-3 is an ORF for which the function is uncertain. Trimming took 9 bases from V and 2 from J, leaving 18 bases between them. The CDR3 totals 15 residues. The CDR3 DNA sequence: TGTGCCATGGGCCTGGGGCACCTCACCTACAATGAGCAGTTCTTC. This gives the protein CAMGLGHLTYNEQFF.

This clonotype showed up many times. CDR3 DNA: TGTGCCAGCAGTTTGGTAGCGGGAGTTTCTACGAGGCAGTACTTC. It is translated as CASSLVAGVSTRQYF. J is TRBJ2-7 and V is TRBV28, with 9 bases lining up with TRBD2. The CDR3 length is 15 residues. V trimming: 3 bases; J trimming: 9 bases; junction bases outside the gene matches: 12. Germline CDR1 and CDR2: MDHEN and SYDVKM.

This clonotype was recorded a few times. V is TRBV4-3 and J is TRBJ2-3, with TRBD2 matching 12 bases. CDR3 length: 16 amino acids. Trimming removed 4 bases from V and 2 bases from J; junction bases left unmatched: 4. The germline V gene encodes CDR1 LGHNA and CDR2 YSLEER. CDR3 DNA sequence: TGCGCCAGCAGCCCAGGACTAGCGGGGCTCACAGATACGCAGTATTTT. Translation: CASSPGLAGLTDTQYF.

This clonotype has at least ten counts. Here the CDR3 DNA reads TGTGCCAGCAGTGGGGACAGGGGGCTCTACGAGCAGTACTTC. Amino acids: CASSGDRGLYEQYF. The rearrangement uses TRBV12-3 or TRBV12-4 and TRBJ2-7; 12 bases match TRBD1. CDR3 length: 14 residues. Trimming cost V 5 bases and J 3 bases; bases outside gene matches: 2.

This clonotype was seen at least ten times. The chain couples TRBV7-9 to TRBJ2-1; 8 positions match TRBD1. V was clipped by 4 bases and J by 5 bases; unmatched bases: 10. Germline V gene sequence: CDR1 SEHNR, CDR2 FQNEAQ (reference sequence). The CDR3 runs to 16 residues. The CDR3 spells CASSSRGGQEDNEQFF. In nucleotides, the CDR3 is TGTGCCAGCAGCTCGAGAGGGGGACAGGAGGACAATGAGCAGTTCTTC.

This clonotype showed up many times. The gene calls are TRBV7-8 and TRBJ2-7, with 9 bases that match TRBD1. The V and J ends lost 2 bases and 4 bases, in that order; junction bases with no gene match: 18. CDR1 and CDR2 from the germline V gene are SGHVS and FQNEAQ. This CDR3 comprises 19 residues. The DNA for the CDR3 is TGTGCCAGCAGCTTATTATCAACAATTCCGGGACAGGGTCGTTACGAGCAGTACTTC. Translation: CASSLLSTIPGQGRYEQYF.

This clonotype was counted many times. V gene TRBV7-3 combines with J gene TRBJ1-1, with D possibly TRBD1 on 5 matching bases. The CDR3 spans 13 residues. V was pared by 5 bases and J by 5 bases, with 12 bases between. Germline V gene lookup returns CDR1 SGHTA and CDR2 FQGTGA. CDR3 sequence (DNA): TGTGCCAGCAGCATTACCAGGGAAACTGAAGCTTTCTTT. Translated, it gives CASSITRETEAFF.

Ten or more counts support this clonotype. J is TRBJ2-7 and V is TRBV4-2, with 8 bases identical to TRBD1. Germline CDR1 is LGHNA and CDR2 is YNFKEQ. The CDR3 runs to 15 residues. Germline trimming cut 1 base from V and 3 bases from J; bases unmatched to any gene: 5. The CDR3 DNA follows: TGTGCCAGCAGCCAAGCACAGGGGGGCATCTACGAGCAGTACTTC. This gives the protein CASSQAQGGIYEQYF.

This clonotype was seen ten or more times. This chain links TRBV6-4 with TRBJ2-5; D remains ambiguous. CDR1 and CDR2 from the germline V gene are MRHNA and SNTAGT. This CDR3 spans 13 amino acids. Between the trimmed V and J ends, which lost 0 bases and 3 bases, there was a span of 5 bases. The CDR3 region is CASSDSFEETQYF. The CDR3 nucleotides are TGTGCCAGCAGTGACTCATTTGAAGAGACCCAGTACTTC.

The chain joins TRBV2 to TRBJ2-1; 8 bases fit TRBD1. Trimming removed 4 bases from V and 2 bases from J; junction bases left unmatched: 4. The germline V gene has CDR1 SNHLY and CDR2 FYNNEI. The CDR3 is made up of 15 amino acids. The CDR3 DNA follows: TGTGCCAGCAGTGGGGACAGGAGAGCCTACAATGAGCAGTTCTTC. It yields the protein CASSGDRRAYNEQFF.

This clonotype was detected a few times. The chain links TRBV20-1 to TRBJ2-7; D not resolved. V was clipped by 5 bases and J by 5 bases, with 25 bases between them. The CDR3 has 16 amino acids. Germline V gene data show CDR1 as DFQATT and CDR2 as SNEGSKA (reference sequence). The CDR3 region is CSAETVTSGSKDEQYF. The CDR3 DNA sequence: TGCAGTGCTGAAACCGTAACCTCGGGCTCTAAGGACGAGCAGTACTTC.

This clonotype was observed at least ten times. This chain connects TRBV7-9 to TRBJ1-3, with D perhaps matching TRBD1 (6 bases). The CDR3 sequence is 14 residues long. Germline values: CDR1 SEHNR, CDR2 FQNEAQ (reference sequence). The V gene lost 4 bases and the J gene lost 4 bases, with 11 bases spanning the gap. In DNA, the CDR3 is TGTGCCAGCAGCTCCACCGGACAGGGAAACACCATATATTTT. Its translation: CASSSTGQGNTIYF.

This clonotype is a singleton in its sample. A much larger clonotype is one base distant, so this may be a read error. The V call is TRBV15, the J call TRBJ1-1, with 11 bases lining up with TRBD1. In germline, CDR1 is LNHNV, CDR2 YYDKDF (reference sequence). CDR3 length equals 14 residues. CDR3 region: CATSRRDRGTEPFF. The CDR3 nucleotides read TGTGCCACCAGCAGACGGGACAGGGGGACTGAACCTTTCTTT.

Ten or more counts support this clonotype. This chain links TRBV20-1 with TRBJ2-3; D might be TRBD2 (5 bases). The CDR3 covers 13 residues. Germline values: CDR1 DFQATT, CDR2 SNEGSKA (reference sequence). Trimming left V 7 bases short and J 3 bases short, with 14 bases between. For the CDR3, the DNA is TGCAGTGGGGCGGGCTCGGGGACAGATACGCAGTATTTT. This gives the protein CSGAGSGTDTQYF.

This clonotype was recorded many times. The chain is built from TRBV27 and TRBJ1-5, with D perhaps TRBD1 (5 bases). The ends were cut back, 4 bases at V and 1 base at J, with 8 bases in the middle. The germline V gene has CDR1 MNHEY and CDR2 SMNVEV (reference sequence). The CDR3 loop spans 14 amino acids. CDR3 sequence (DNA): TGTGCCAGCAGTTCAGCAGGGAGCAATCAGCCCCAGCATTTT. Translated, it gives CASSSAGSNQPQHF.

This clonotype appeared many times. V usage is TRBV29-1 and J usage is TRBJ1-4, with TRBD1 as a possible D gene (6 bases). CDR3 length: 12 residues. Germline loops: CDR1 SQVTM, CDR2 ANQGSEA. Trimming cost V 6 bases and J 4 bases, with 9 bases left between them. The CDR3 spells CSVEQGNEKLFF. CDR3 sequence (DNA): TGCAGCGTCGAACAGGGTAATGAAAAACTGTTTTTT.